The clone carrying this T cell receptor (beta chain) showed up many times. Described time point: sample taken at primary tumor resection. In each case, whole RNA from tumor, nontumor lung or frozen PBMC was sequenced unsorted. The CDR3 spans 14 residues. Germline V gene lookup returns CDR1 SGHAT and CDR2 FQNNGV. The J segment lost 6 bases and the V segment lost 5 bases, leaving 7 bases of the junction unmatched. This sample is drawn from a study of spatial heterogeneity in lung cancer. TCRdb reprocessed the 5' RACE reads via MiXCR and lists one record per CDR3 protein. The sample lists tens of thousands of distinct CDR3 sequences; more than 6.5% were seen once.

Source: PBMCs, taken at surgery. The receptor comes from a female donor with early-stage non-small cell lung cancer. This chain links TRBV11-2 with TRBJ2-1; the match to TRBD2 covers 7 bases. CDR3 protein: CASSRRGVGNEQFF. The CDR3 bases are TGTGCCAGCAGCCGACGGGGGGTGGGCAATGAGCAGTTCTTC.